This is a list of T cell receptor beta chains from one sample in a study of identical twins. MiXCR was run by TCRdb on the 5' RACE reads, yielding one entry per CDR3 protein. The sample holds hundreds of thousands of distinct CDR3 sequences, roughly an eighth seen once. The same sample was also studied in work on yellow fever vaccine responses in identical twins.

The sequenced material came from PBMCs. These TCRs come from a woman between 18 and 29 years old in good health. Each CDR3 is given with its conserved first and last residue. The D gene is left open where the match is weak. Clone size is given for some rows only: seen once, a few or many times, or a class if the clone is expanded.

many | TRBD2 | TRBJ2-1 | TRBV3-1 | TGTGCCAGCAGCCAATGGACTAGCGGGAATGAGCAGTTCTTC | CASSQWTSGNEQFF
few | - | TRBJ2-7 | TRBV7-6 | TGTGCCAGCAGCTTAGTAGGCGGACGGCCCTACGAGCAGTACTTC | CASSLVGGRPYEQYF
few | - | TRBJ2-7 | TRBV6-2/TRBV6-3 | TGTGCCAGCTTAGCGGCACTATCCTACGAGCAGTACTTC | CASLAALSYEQYF
few | - | TRBJ2-5 | TRBV11-2 | TGTGCCAGCAGCTTAATGGAGGGAGAGACCCAGTACTTC | CASSLMEGETQYF
many | TRBD1 | TRBJ2-5 | TRBV20-1 | TGCAGTGCTGCCGGACAGGAACGAGAGACCCAGTACTTC | CSAAGQERETQYF
- | TRBD2 | TRBJ2-7 | TRBV12-3/TRBV12-4 | TGTGCCAGCAGTCAGACCCAAGCGGGAGTTGGCGAGCAGTACTTC | CASSQTQAGVGEQYF
- | - | TRBJ2-3 | TRBV6-2/TRBV6-3 | TGTGCCAGCGTCAGCGTCTTTAACACAGATACGCAGTATTTT | CASVSVFNTDTQYF
few | TRBD2 | TRBJ2-2 | TRBV3-1 | TGTGCCAGCACCCCTAGCGGGAGTTTCGGGGAGCTGTTTTTT | CASTPSGSFGELFF
once | - | TRBJ2-1 | TRBV15 | TGTGCCACCAGCAGAAGGGCGGCGGAAGAGCAGTTCTTC | CATSRRAAEEQFF
- | - | TRBJ2-2 | TRBV11-2 | TGTGCCAGCGCTCTCGGTGGGGCCGGGGAGCTGTTTTTT | CASALGGAGELFF
- | - | TRBJ2-7 | TRBV12-3/TRBV12-4 | TGTGCCAGCAGTCTAGGGACACCTAGCGACGAGCAGTACTTC | CASSLGTPSDEQYF
many | TRBD1 | TRBJ2-4 | TRBV9 | TGTGCCAGCAGCGTAGCCGACAGGGGTAACATTCAGTACTTC | CASSVADRGNIQYF
- | - | TRBJ1-2 | TRBV6-1 | TGTGCCACCCTACTATCAGGGGCTAACTATGGCTACACCTTC | CATLLSGANYGYTF
few | TRBD2 | TRBJ2-1 | TRBV15 | TGTGCCACCAGCAGAAGCGGGGGGGCCAGTGAGCAGTTCTTC | CATSRSGGASEQFF
- | - | TRBJ2-5 | TRBV15 | TGTGCCACCAGCAGCCGACGGGGCCAAGAGACCCAGTACTTC | CATSSRRGQETQYF
- | - | TRBJ1-5 | TRBV7-9 | TGTGCCAGCAGCGAAGGACGGCTCAATCAGCCCCAGCATTTT | CASSEGRLNQPQHF
few | - | TRBJ2-7 | TRBV20-1 | TGCAGTGCTAGAGACGTGGACTACGAGCAGTACTTC | CSARDVDYEQYF
- | TRBD2 | TRBJ2-7 | TRBV5-1 | TGCGCCAGCTCCCTCGGGAGGGTTCAAGAGCAGTACTTC | CASSLGRVQEQYF
few | - | TRBJ1-1 | TRBV7-2 | TGTGCCAGCAGCCCCCAGGCAGGGAGGAACACTGAAGCTTTCTTT | CASSPQAGRNTEAFF
few | TRBD1 | TRBJ2-7 | TRBV5-1 | TGCGCCAGCAGCCAAGGACAGGGGGCGATTAACGAGCAGTACTTC | CASSQGQGAINEQYF
many | TRBD2 | TRBJ2-1 | TRBV24-1 | TGTGCCACCAGGGGGACTAGCGGGGGCCCTTACTCCTACAATGAGCAGTTCTTC | CATRGTSGGPYSYNEQFF
few | - | TRBJ1-1 | TRBV4-1 | TGCGCCAGCAGCCAAGTGGTCAAGCAGAACACTGAAGCTTTCTTT | CASSQVVKQNTEAFF
many | TRBD1 | TRBJ2-1 | TRBV12-3/TRBV12-4 | TGTGCCACCGACCGGGACAGCGTTTCCTTTAGCTCCTACAATGAGCAGTTCTTC | CATDRDSVSFSSYNEQFF
- | - | TRBJ1-1 | TRBV11-2 | TGTGCCAGCAGCTTTCCCGGGACATCCTTGGCTTTCTTT | CASSFPGTSLAFF
many | TRBD2 | TRBJ2-2 | TRBV7-2 | TGTGCCAGCAGCGTAGGACTAGCCGCCACCGGGGAGCTGTTTTTT | CASSVGLAATGELFF
few | - | TRBJ2-2 | TRBV12-3/TRBV12-4 | TGTGCCTGCCAGGGGTCCACCGGGGAGCTGTTTTTT | CACQGSTGELFF
- | TRBD2 | TRBJ2-1 | TRBV2 | TGTGCCAGCAGAAGGGACTACCCTACGAATGAGCAGTTCTTC | CASRRDYPTNEQFF
few | TRBD2 | TRBJ2-3 | TRBV10-3 | TGTGCCATCAGTGATTGGGTAGCGGGGCCAAGAGATACGCAGTATTTT | CAISDWVAGPRDTQYF
- | TRBD2 | TRBJ2-4 | TRBV6-2/TRBV6-3 | TGTGCCAGCAGTCCTAGCGGGATGCCAACAAACATTCAGTACTTC | CASSPSGMPTNIQYF
many | - | TRBJ2-3 | TRBV15 | TGTGCCACCAGCAGAGAATTAGCGATGCGCACAGATACGCAGTATTTT | CATSRELAMRTDTQYF
- | - | TRBJ2-2 | TRBV27 | TGTGCCAGCAGTTGGGGGAGCTTAACCGGGGAGCTGTTTTTT | CASSWGSLTGELFF
many | - | TRBJ1-6 | TRBV14 | TGTGCCAGCAGCCAAGACGGAGAAGGGGATAATTCACCCCTCCACTTT | CASSQDGEGDNSPLHF
few | TRBD2 | TRBJ2-1 | TRBV12-3/TRBV12-4 | TGTGCCAGCAGTTCGGGGACTACGGGGAACAATGAGCAGTTCTTC | CASSSGTTGNNEQFF
- | - | TRBJ2-1 | TRBV20-1 | TGCAGTGCTACCCTATCGGGGAATTACAATGAGCAGTTCTTC | CSATLSGNYNEQFF
- | - | TRBJ1-5 | TRBV5-6 | TGTGCCAGCAGCTTCCGGGGGGCATCGCTCCAGCCCCAGCATTTT | CASSFRGASLQPQHF
few | - | TRBJ2-7 | TRBV2 | TGTGCCAGCGTAAAAACATTCTTATCGGGCTACGAGCAGTACTTC | CASVKTFLSGYEQYF
- | - | TRBJ2-4 | TRBV15 | TGTGCCACCAGCAGAGACAACCTAATAAGCGAGATAGCCAAAAACATTCAGTACTTC | CATSRDNLISEIAKNIQYF
many | - | TRBJ2-7 | TRBV5-1 | TGCGCCAGCAGCTTACGTTGGTCCTACGAGCAGTACTTC | CASSLRWSYEQYF
few | - | TRBJ2-2 | TRBV12-3/TRBV12-4 | TGTGCCAGCAAATCTAGCGGTAGGGGGATCGGGGAGCTGTTTTTT | CASKSSGRGIGELFF
many | - | TRBJ1-1 | TRBV7-9 | TGTGCCAGCAGTACTTACACTGAAGCTTTCTTT | CASSTYTEAFF
many | - | TRBJ1-1 | TRBV5-1 | TGTGCCAGCAGCCCCATATTGAACACTGAAGCTTTCTTT | CASSPILNTEAFF
- | - | TRBJ2-4 | TRBV20-1 | TGCAGTGCTAGGGAGCAGGGACCTAACGCCAAAAACATTCAGTACTTC | CSAREQGPNAKNIQYF